This T cell receptor (beta chain) comes out of a study of T cell changes during pregnancy in multiple sclerosis. V shed 2 bases and J shed 3 bases, with 10 bases lying between them. CDR3 length equals 15 residues. Germline V gene data show CDR1 as MDHEN and CDR2 as SYDVKM. Data came from immunoSEQ multiplex PCR; TCRdb stores just in-frame clones and leaves some out. The table lists about 94,000 clones, about 94% of them singletons, with 0.84% in the top ten. The V call is TRBV28, the J call TRBJ1-4; tentative D call: TRBD1 (5 bases). The source is a female donor with multiple sclerosis, enrolled in a pregnancy study. The specimen comprised peripheral blood, sampled in the third trimester of pregnancy. CDR3 DNA sequence: TGTGCCAGCAGTTTACAGGGCGCCTCTAATGAAAAACTGTTTTTT. Translation gives CASSLQGASNEKLFF. The whole variable domain, filled in from reference TRBV28 and TRBJ1-4, reads DVKVTQSSRYLVKRTGEKVFLECVQDMDHENMFWYRQDPGLGLRLIYFSYDVKMKEKGDIPEGYSVSREKKERFSLILESASTNQTSMYLCASSLQGASNEKLFFGSGTQLSVL.